A single sample gave rise to the 8 T cell receptor beta chains below, sequenced in a study of T-cell memory formation after mild COVID-19. TCRdb re-called the 5' RACE reads through MiXCR, storing one row per CDR3 protein. The repertoire includes around 450,000 distinct CDR3 sequences, 20% of them detected once, and 8.4% sits in the top ten. The sequencing input was PBMCs or a T cell subset sorted from them (not recorded which). These receptors were collected from an adult woman who had mild COVID-19 (a few samples of this study predate the infection). Cell type and time point are not known.

V and J are TRBV7-9 and TRBJ1-2; D remains unclear. Trimming pared 5 bases from V and 1 base from J, leaving 14 bases between. The germline CDR1 and CDR2 sequences are SEHNR and FQNEAQ (reference sequence). The CDR3 runs 15 residues. This CDR3 reads CASSKDLLGNYGYTF. The CDR3 nucleotides read TGTGCCAGCAGCAAGGACCTATTGGGTAACTATGGCTACACCTTC.

With respect to this clonotype: This is likely a read error, given that the CDR3 carries no conserved phenylalanine or tryptophan at its end. The chain has TRBV6-1 and TRBJ1-2; D unresolved. The CDR3 has 12 amino acids. Trimming cost V 3 bases and J 6 bases, with 8 bases left between them. The V gene's germline CDR1 is MNHNS and CDR2 SASEGT. The CDR3 coding sequence is TGTGCCAGCAGTGAGACTGGTAATGGCTACACCTTA. It codes for CASSETGNGYTL.

This chain links TRBV6-5 with TRBJ1-5, with D uncertain. The CDR3 extends over 12 amino acids. Germline V lookup: CDR1 MNHEY, CDR2 SVGAGI. The germline V and J ends were trimmed by 5 bases and 9 bases, with 11 bases remaining between them. For the CDR3, the DNA is TGTGCCAGCAGTCCTGGGCGTGGGCCCCAGCATTTT. Translated: CASSPGRGPQHF.

The sample holds a few counts of this clonotype. This chain joins TRBV5-1 and TRBJ2-7; 9 nucleotides align to TRBD2. J gave up 5 bases and V 4 bases, and 13 bases lay outside the gene matches. The CDR3 totals 16 residues. Germline V gene lookup returns CDR1 SGHRS and CDR2 YFSETQ. CDR3 coding DNA: TGCGCCAGCAGCGTCCTACTAGCGGGTGCGGCAGACGAGCAGTACTTC. It specifies CASSVLLAGAADEQYF.

This clonotype was recorded once. The V call is TRBV20-1, the J call TRBJ2-7; D may be TRBD2 (5 bases). Trimming removed 1 base at V and 2 bases at J, with 15 bases between. CDR1 is DFQATT and CDR2 is SNEGSKA in the germline V gene (reference sequence). The CDR3 has 15 residues. The CDR3 coding sequence is TGCAGTGCTAGAGGTCTGAGGGCGGAAACCTACGAGCAGTACTTC. This sequence encodes CSARGLRAETYEQYF.

The V call is TRBV5-1, the J call TRBJ1-1; 8 positions match TRBD1. V lost 3 bases to trimming and J lost 7 bases; unmatched junction nucleotides: 5. This CDR3 is 13 amino acids long. Germline V gene lookup returns CDR1 SGHRS and CDR2 YFSETQ. The CDR3 region is CASSWDRNLEAFF. The CDR3 DNA reads TGCGCCAGCAGCTGGGACAGGAACCTTGAAGCTTTCTTT.

This clonotype is deemed medium-sized. The chain carries TRBV7-8 and TRBJ1-1; D might be TRBD1 (6 bases). The V and J ends lost 6 bases and 0 bases respectively, with 14 bases between them. CDR1 SGHVS and CDR2 FQNEAQ come from the germline V gene. The CDR3 is 15 residues long. The CDR3 region has the DNA TGTGCCAGCAGTTCCAGAGCAGGGGTGAACACTGAAGCTTTCTTT. Protein sequence: CASSSRAGVNTEAFF.

This clonotype has only a few counts. V usage is TRBV6-2 or TRBV6-3 and J usage is TRBJ2-2; 8 positions agree with TRBD2. This CDR3 spans 15 amino acids. Losses at the gene ends were 7 bases for V and 2 bases for J; bases not matched to a gene: 6. The germline gives CDR1 MNHEY, CDR2 SVGEGT. The CDR3 protein is CASTSSGSNTGELFF. The DNA for the CDR3 is TGTGCCAGCACTTCGAGCGGGAGTAACACCGGGGAGCTGTTTTTT.